This entry lists 16 T cell receptor beta chains sequenced from one sample in a study of T cell repertoires in cytomegalovirus infection. TCRdb re-derived calls from the reads in MiXCR, one entry per CDR3 protein. This sample has approximately 470,000 distinct CDR3 sequences, with approximately 40% found just once. The antigens of these receptors remain unknown. Sequencing was performed on cultured PBMCs, taken from culture after CMV antigen stimulation. The receptor source for this set is a human donor in good health (CMV status not recorded). Some clones in this sample may be carry-over from other donors' samples.

The chain employs TRBV6-5 and TRBJ1-5; 10 bases are shared with TRBD1. Per germline, CDR1 MNHEY and CDR2 SVGAGI. Germline trimming cut 6 bases from V and 6 bases from J; bases unmatched to any gene: 5. The CDR3 covers 14 residues. CDR3 sequence reads: CASSPGQGFQPQHF. CDR3 DNA sequence: TGTGCCAGCAGCCCGGGACAGGGGTTTCAGCCCCAGCATTTT.

This clonotype has just a few counts. V and J are TRBV4-1 and TRBJ2-6; 9 nucleotides line up with TRBD1. CDR3 length equals 18 residues. Per germline, CDR1 MGHRA and CDR2 YSYEKL. V dropped 1 base and J dropped 1; count of bases not matched to a gene: 5. CDR3 in DNA: TGCGCCAGCAGCCAAGTGGAACAGGGGGCGTCTGGGGCCAACGTCCTGACTTTC. It translates to CASSQVEQGASGANVLTF.

Only a few counts were recorded for this clonotype. A junction boundary mismatches the germline segment, possibly from a read error. The chain couples TRBV11-2 to TRBJ1-1; D perhaps matches TRBD1 (6 bases). CDR1 SGHAT and CDR2 FQNNGV come from the germline V gene. This CDR3 has 15 amino acids. The CDR3 protein is CASTLTGHPNTEAFF. DNA for the CDR3: TGTGCCAGCACCTTAACGGGACACCCGAACACTGAAGCTTTCTTT.

The chain employs TRBV7-9 and TRBJ2-5; D not resolved. The V end was cut by 1 base, the J end by 7 bases, with 13 bases between. Germline CDR1 is SEHNR and CDR2 is FQNEAQ (reference sequence). The CDR3 loop spans 14 amino acids. The CDR3 nucleotides read TGTGCCAGCAGCTTAGTTGAGACTCGGCCGACCCAGTACTTC. This gives the protein CASSLVETRPTQYF.

This clonotype has more than one count but fewer than ten. The chain joins TRBV7-9 to TRBJ2-7, with D possibly matching TRBD2 (7 bases). The germline V gene encodes CDR1 SEHNR and CDR2 FQNEAQ (reference sequence). The germline V and J ends were trimmed by 3 bases and 1 base, with 13 bases remaining between them. This CDR3 contains 15 residues. The CDR3 DNA follows: TGTGCCAGCAGCTTGATCGGGGGGCAATCCTACGAGCAGTACTTC. Translation: CASSLIGGQSYEQYF.

This clonotype was seen repeatedly, ten times or more. The chain employs TRBV7-2 and TRBJ2-1; TRBD2 matches at 15 bases. V shed 5 bases, J shed 7 bases, and the junction held 9 bases outside the gene matches. The CDR3 contains 17 residues. Germline-derived CDR1 and CDR2 are SGHTA and FQGNSA. CDR3 bases: TGTGCCAGCAGCCTAACTCCCGGGACTAGCGGGAGGAATGAGCAGTTCTTC. Translation gives CASSLTPGTSGRNEQFF.

The chain employs TRBV12-3 or TRBV12-4 and TRBJ1-5; 7 bases agree with TRBD1. This CDR3 comprises 13 residues. J was trimmed by 5 bases and V by 5 bases; bases with no gene match: 3. In nucleotides, the CDR3 is TGTGCCAGCAGTGGACAGGCCCATCAGCCCCAGCATTTT. It specifies CASSGQAHQPQHF.

This clonotype was detected a few times. The chain links TRBV6-2 or TRBV6-3 to TRBJ2-1; TRBD2 matches 10 bases. Germline loops: CDR1 MNHEY, CDR2 SVGEGT. CDR3 length: 18 amino acids. V was clipped by 9 bases and J by 3 bases; unmatched bases: 17. CDR3 DNA: TGTGCCAGGTACCAAGCGGGGGGGCCCGAATTCAACTACAATGAGCAGTTCTTC. It codes for CARYQAGGPEFNYNEQFF.

The chain is built from TRBV19 and TRBJ1-1; TRBD1 agrees at 8 bases. J lost 3 bases, V lost 10 bases, and 10 bases had no gene match. Germline assignment: CDR1 LNHDA and CDR2 SQIVND (reference sequence). This CDR3 has 14 residues. The CDR3 loop is CATNDRGTDTEAFF. The CDR3 region has the DNA TGTGCCACGAATGACAGGGGTACGGACACTGAAGCTTTCTTT.

The chain's CDR3 is CASSESYGFSGNTIYF. The CDR3 DNA reads TGTGCCAGCAGTGAATCGTATGGGTTCTCTGGAAACACCATATATTTT. The rearrangement joins TRBV25-1 to TRBJ1-3; D is undetermined. Trimming cost V 1 base and J 0 bases, with 10 bases left between them. The germline gives CDR1 MGHDK, CDR2 SYGVNS. The CDR3 totals 16 residues.

This clonotype has only a few counts. CDR3 bases: TGTGCCAGCAGTTTCCGGGACTTAGCCCAGCATTTT. The encoded protein is CASSFRDLAQHF. The chain has TRBV12-3 or TRBV12-4 and TRBJ1-5; possibly TRBD1 for D (5 bases). V was pared by 3 bases and J by 11 bases, with 11 bases between. The CDR3 has 12 amino acids.

This chain joins TRBV6-1 and TRBJ2-3, with D possibly being TRBD1 (5 bases). This CDR3 has 16 residues. The V gene's germline CDR1 is MNHNS and CDR2 SASEGT. Trimming took 7 bases from V and 0 from J, leaving 17 bases between them. CDR3 coding DNA: TGTGCCAGCAAGATAAGCAGGGCGATAAGCACAGATACGCAGTATTTT. Translation: CASKISRAISTDTQYF.

This clonotype was recorded a few times. The chain employs TRBV5-5 and TRBJ2-7; 9 nucleotides match TRBD2. Germline values: CDR1 SGHKS, CDR2 YYEKEE (reference sequence). V lost 1 base, J lost 6 bases, and 2 bases stayed unmatched. The CDR3 sequence is 13 residues long. CDR3 DNA sequence: TGTGCCAGCAGCTTGTTAGCGGGAGTCGAGCAGTACTTC. Translation: CASSLLAGVEQYF.

V gene TRBV4-1 combines with J gene TRBJ2-7; 10 positions agree with TRBD1. This CDR3 spans 17 amino acids. From germline, CDR1 is MGHRA and CDR2 YSYEKL. With 4 bases clipped from V and 4 bases from J, the junction kept 13 bases outside the gene matches. CDR3 DNA: TGCGCCAGCAGCCTCCCCACCCCCCGGACAGGGGGTTACGAGCAGTACTTC. This sequence encodes CASSLPTPRTGGYEQYF.

This chain connects TRBV6-6 to TRBJ1-4; D ambiguous. Germline loops: CDR1 MNHNY, CDR2 SVGAGI (reference sequence). This CDR3 is built from 15 residues. With 2 bases removed from V and 0 bases from J, the gap between germline ends came to 7 bases. In DNA, the CDR3 is TGTGCCAGCAGTTACGCGTACGCAACTAATGAAAAACTGTTTTTT. It codes for CASSYAYATNEKLFF.

The chain joins TRBV11-2 to TRBJ2-3; unclear D gene. The V gene's germline CDR1 is SGHAT and CDR2 FQNNGV. The CDR3 extends over 17 amino acids. The V end lost 3 bases, the J end lost 11 bases, and 27 bases lay between the germline ends. CDR3 in DNA: TGTGCCAGCAGCTTCCCCGGCGGCCCGACACGCAACCGGTTGCAGTATTTT. Its protein is CASSFPGGPTRNRLQYF.